This TCR beta chain was sequenced for a study of blood T cells in healthy people across ages (dated by TCRdb to the mid-2010s). A note on the overall study: In model experiments, template switching captured about one uniquely barcoded TCR beta cDNA molecule for every two T cells. The study measured age-related changes in TCR beta repertoire diversity using deep sequencing normalized with unique cDNA molecular identifiers. Using the same blood draw, the study looked at two additional independent replicas of 1 million unique cDNA reads for two donors, one aged 18 to 29 and the other aged 80 or older. Donors were grouped into four age groups: young (average 16 years), middle-aged (under 40), aged (roughly 67) and long-lived (approximately 75). To avoid experimental bias, donors of different ages were distributed randomly across sequencing lanes. What the work shows at the level of the full study, not this receptor alone: Because profiling used bulk unsorted PBMCs, naive and antigen-experienced compartments could not be compared conclusively. Because the CMV infection status of the donors was unknown, age-related changes in expanded clonotypes may potentially have been confounded. A strong correlation was found between observed TCR beta diversity and the percentage of naive T cells measured by flow cytometry. As age increased, observed TCR beta diversity per million T cells dropped in a roughly linear way, and a significant reduction was already evident by age about 36. Compared with the aged group, the long-lived group had more naive CD4+ T cells, fewer expanded clones and increased TCR diversity, suggesting age selection. Total diversity estimates from one million sequenced T cells were considered lower bounds and underestimates.

To prepare the library, 5' RACE was applied. Sequenced using an Illumina HiSeq 2500. The second PCR ran for roughly 7 to 11 cycles and used a J-beta primer mix along with a sample-barcoded 5' primer. A unique molecular identifier was introduced onto each TCR beta cDNA molecule by a template-switch 5' adaptor carrying 12 random nucleotides. At least 2.5 million CDR3-containing paired-end reads were obtained from each sample. The Mint cDNA synthesis kit, primed by a TRBC-specific oligonucleotide, was used to synthesize first-strand cDNA from all RNA. Following uracil-DNA glycosylase treatment, all cDNA underwent a first 18-cycle PCR with the universal primers M1SS and BC2_uni_R. The paper's data handling went like this. Each sample was normalized by randomly selecting 1 million high-quality reads, each carrying a distinct molecular identifier. Instead of being binned into consensus sequences, reads with shared molecular identifiers were discarded. MiTCR, set to a Q25 quality threshold and the strictest error-elimination algorithm, was used for CDR3 identification, clonotype clustering and error correction. A nonparametric unseen species model using Euler transformation provided a lower-bound estimate of total TCR beta diversity. The public reads were reprocessed in TCRdb via fastp at Q25 and MiXCR, keeping in-frame beta chains. CDR3 protein sequences are deduplicated, and each keeps its most common genes and DNA. The V and J calls reflect TCRdb's pipeline rather than the authors' work. The sample table contains about 600,000 distinct CDR3 sequences; only one count was recorded for around 48% of them. Clones ranked in the top ten supply around 25% of the sample.

On this clonotype itself: Its recognized antigen is unknown. No base quality values were provided; no much bigger clone lies one nucleotide off.

Donors were 30 to 45 systemically healthy Caucasian individuals from Russia aged roughly 6 to 90 years. Each donor gave ten milliliters of peripheral blood, collected into EDTA-treated Vacutainer tubes. Ficoll-Paque density-gradient centrifugation was used to isolate PBMCs, with at least 6.5 million obtained per sample. Trizol reagent was used to extract total RNA from the PBMCs, yielding at least 6 micrograms per sample. Naive CD45RAhigh/CD27high T cell percentages were measured by flow cytometry on a PBMC aliquot from every donor. The CDR3, from cysteine to phenylalanine, totals 14 residues. The CDR3 DNA has 42 bases and is translated from base 1. CDR1 SEHNR and CDR2 FQNEAQ are derived from the germline V gene (reference sequence). V has 6 bases trimmed and J has 6 bases trimmed; junction bases matching no gene number 9.

The material sequenced was blood. This receptor was taken from a man aged 80 or over in good health. The chain is assembled from TRBV7-9 and TRBJ1-2, with 8 middle bases fitting TRBD1. The CDR3 reads as follows: CASRKGQGGDGYTF. The DNA reads as follows: TGTGCCAGCAGAAAAGGACAGGGAGGAGATGGCTACACCTTC.